This T cell receptor (beta chain) was sequenced for a study of shared clonotypes between healthy human individuals. Study at large: CD8 memory received one plate per donor, CD8 naive two, CD4 memory three and CD4 naive three. General study points: Sharing across four donors was seen in 4% to 6.5% of naive CD4 clonotypes. Estimated richness was generally greater in naive than memory subsets.

The test was conducted at deep level. Profiled with immunoSEQ multiplex PCR; TCRdb holds only in-frame clones, not every one. The table includes 1.5 million to 2.5 million clones, about 95% detected once. Trimming removed 7 bases at V and 3 bases at J, with 19 bases between. Germline-derived CDR1 and CDR2 are MNHEY and SMNVEV (reference sequence). This CDR3 region has 16 residues. Concerning this clone: What it recognizes is unknown.

CD8 cells regarded as naive lacked CD45RO, were positively chosen for CCR7, and omitted terminally differentiated effector memory CD45RA+ cells. This clonotype was sampled from a man between 18 and 29 years old in good health. Source material: naive CD8+ T cells sorted from blood. The chain has TRBV27 and TRBJ2-1; a weak D match, TRBD1 (5 bases). CDR3 amino acids: CASTSIAGRNYNEQFF. DNA for the CDR3: TGTGCCAGCACTTCAATAGCAGGGCGTAACTACAATGAGCAGTTCTTC.